One and the same sample provided the 27 T cell receptor beta chains below, sequenced in a study of T and B cells in COVID-19 patients. Blood genomic DNA input for TRB amplification was about 250-550 ng. TRB rearrangements were amplified by multiplex PCR with BIOMED2 TRB-A/B primers. TCRdb re-called the multiplex PCR reads through MiXCR, storing one row per CDR3 protein. The sample has about 22,000 distinct CDR3 sequences; under 30% are singletons. Sequenced input: blood. The receptor source for this set is a human donor who had recovered from COVID-19.

The chain combines TRBV6-5 with TRBJ2-7; the match to TRBD2 covers 7 bases. The CDR3 length is 13 residues. V lost 6 bases, J lost 4 bases, and 6 bases stayed unmatched. In germline, CDR1 is MNHEY, CDR2 SVGAGI. The CDR3 bases are TGTGCCAGCAGCCGGGGGACTACTTACGAGCAGTACTTC. It specifies CASSRGTTYEQYF.

This clonotype was seen repeatedly, ten times or more. The DNA of the CDR3 is TGTGCCAGCAGTTACCTAGCGGGTAGCGAGCAGTACTTC. This codes for CASSYLAGSEQYF. The chain recombines TRBV6-5 with TRBJ2-7; 8 bases agree with TRBD2. The CDR3 loop spans 13 amino acids. V shed 2 bases and J 6 bases; nucleotides not matched to a gene: 3. CDR1 MNHEY and CDR2 SVGAGI come from the germline V gene.

This clonotype was found a few times. The chain carries TRBV15 and TRBJ2-4, with D possibly TRBD1 on 6 matching bases. Trimming pared 5 bases from V and 8 bases from J, leaving 16 bases between. Germline V gene sequence: CDR1 LNHNV, CDR2 YYDKDF (reference sequence). The CDR3 consists of 14 residues. CDR3 loop: CATSFTDRIDIQYF. The CDR3 DNA reads TGTGCCACCAGCTTTACGGACAGAATCGACATTCAGTACTTC.

J is TRBJ2-6 and V is TRBV10-3, with 9 bases lining up with TRBD1. Unmatched junction bases numbered 9, after V lost 5 bases and J lost 1 base. The V gene's germline CDR1 is ENHRY and CDR2 SYGVKD. The CDR3 runs to 18 residues. The CDR3 loop is CAISTIGTGNSGANVLTF. The CDR3, as DNA: TGTGCCATCAGTACCATCGGGACAGGGAATTCTGGGGCCAACGTCCTGACTTTC.

V and J are TRBV24-1 and TRBJ2-1; no reliable D call. The CDR3 consists of 13 residues. Germline assignment: CDR1 KGHDR and CDR2 SFDVKD. Trimming cost V 3 bases and J 9 bases, with 11 bases left between them. CDR3 in amino acids: CATSDPRVGEQFF. The CDR3 nucleotides read TGTGCCACCAGTGATCCCCGGGTTGGTGAGCAGTTCTTC.

This clonotype was observed many times. The J gene is TRBJ2-3, the V gene TRBV12-3 or TRBV12-4, with TRBD2 as a possible D gene (5 bases). The germline V and J ends were trimmed by 8 bases and 2 bases, with 17 bases remaining between them. The CDR3 totals 15 residues. The CDR3 spells CASGESVGPTDTQYF. DNA of the CDR3: TGTGCCAGCGGGGAGAGCGTTGGGCCCACAGATACGCAGTATTTT.

This chain uses TRBV6-5 with TRBJ2-1; the D call may be TRBD1 or TRBD2 (5 bases each). CDR3 length: 17 residues. Germline assignment: CDR1 MNHEY and CDR2 SVGAGI. Trimming pared 7 bases from V and 0 bases from J, leaving 19 bases between. CDR3 amino acids: CASTDIGTESSYNEQFF. CDR3 bases: TGTGCCAGCACCGACATTGGGACGGAGAGCTCCTACAATGAGCAGTTCTTC.

By share, this clonotype counts as medium-sized. V usage is TRBV29-1 and J usage is TRBJ1-2; TRBD1 might be the D (5 bases). Trimming shortened V by 4 bases and J by 4 bases, and 10 bases separated the two germline ends. This CDR3 has 12 amino acids. The germline V gene has CDR1 SQVTM and CDR2 ANQGSEA. The CDR3 bases are TGCAGCGTTGGGGATGGGGGCTATGGCTACACCTTC. This sequence encodes CSVGDGGYGYTF.

The chain joins TRBV20-1 to TRBJ2-1; 9 bases align to TRBD2. The CDR3 has 15 residues. The trim removed 3 bases at V and 4 bases at J, leaving 7 bases unmatched. Germline V gene lookup returns CDR1 DFQATT and CDR2 SNEGSKA (reference sequence). This CDR3 is CSARMLAGRYNEQFF. CDR3 nucleotides: TGCAGTGCTAGGATGCTAGCGGGACGTTACAATGAGCAGTTCTTC.

This clonotype ranks as medium-sized. This chain connects TRBV19 to TRBJ2-1; 12 bases agree with TRBD2. The ends lost 5 bases at V and 3 bases at J; junction bases unmatched: 2. The CDR3 consists of 15 residues. Per germline, CDR1 LNHDA and CDR2 SQIVND (reference sequence). The CDR3 bases are TGTGCCAGTAGTCCGACTAGCGGGAGCTACAATGAGCAGTTCTTC. It yields the protein CASSPTSGSYNEQFF.

CDR3 in amino acids: CASSPGLAGGSNEQFF. In DNA form, the CDR3 reads TGTGCCAGCAGTCCCGGACTAGCGGGAGGAAGTAATGAGCAGTTCTTC. The V gene is TRBV6-5, the J gene TRBJ2-1; TRBD2 matches 14 bases. Per germline, CDR1 MNHEY and CDR2 SVGAGI. J gave up 7 bases and V 5 bases, and 7 bases lay outside the gene matches. This CDR3 has 16 residues.

This clonotype has a handful of counts. This chain uses TRBV27 with TRBJ2-2; TRBD2 matches 12 bases. The CDR3 is 18 amino acids. Germline V gives CDR1 MNHEY, CDR2 SMNVEV (reference sequence). Germline trimming cut 5 bases from V and 3 bases from J; bases unmatched to any gene: 10. CDR3 residues: CASSIQTSGRRYTGELFF. The CDR3 DNA reads TGTGCCAGCAGTATCCAGACTAGCGGGAGACGGTACACCGGGGAGCTGTTTTTT.

By proportion, this clonotype is medium-sized. The chain joins TRBV6-5 to TRBJ2-3; TRBD2 is a possible D gene (7 bases). Germline-derived CDR1 and CDR2 are MNHEY and SVGAGI. The CDR3 contains 16 residues. V was cut by 0 bases and J by 4 bases, with 14 bases left in between. CDR3 sequence: CASSYSGGGGADTQYF. CDR3 DNA sequence: TGTGCCAGCAGTTACTCTGGCGGGGGCGGCGCAGATACGCAGTATTTT.

The V gene is TRBV27, the J gene TRBJ1-2; tentatively, D is TRBD1 (6 bases). The CDR3 runs to 13 residues. Germline CDR1 and CDR2: MNHEY and SMNVEV (reference sequence). The V end was cut by 6 bases, the J end by 4 bases, with 12 bases between. DNA of the CDR3: TGTGCCAGCAGCCCCGACAGGTTCTATGGCTACACCTTC. It yields the protein CASSPDRFYGYTF.

In this sample, this clonotype turned up many times. V gene TRBV12-3 or TRBV12-4 combines with J gene TRBJ2-3; a possible D gene is TRBD2 (5 bases). The CDR3 is made up of 14 amino acids. V lost 7 bases and J lost 6, with 17 bases in between. CDR3 in DNA: TGTGCCAGCACCTATTCTCACACGGGGGATACGCAGTATTTT. This sequence encodes CASTYSHTGDTQYF.

The sample holds a few counts of this clonotype. The chain carries TRBV10-3 and TRBJ2-1; D ambiguous. Germline lookup yields CDR1 ENHRY and CDR2 SYGVKD. This CDR3 contains 13 residues. Between the trimmed V and J ends, which lost 1 base and 10 bases, there was a span of 11 bases. The DNA of the CDR3 is TGTGCCATCAGTGAGTTGGAGATCGACGAGCAGTTCTTC. Translated: CAISELEIDEQFF.

The chain has TRBV15 and TRBJ1-5; D remains unclear. The V gene's germline CDR1 is LNHNV and CDR2 YYDKDF (reference sequence). The CDR3 contains 16 residues. The V end was cut by 0 bases, the J end by 3 bases, with 12 bases between. The CDR3 DNA follows: TGTGCCACCAGCAGAGATAGGCGCAGCGACAATCAGCCCCAGCATTTT. It translates to CATSRDRRSDNQPQHF.

The rearrangement links TRBV20-1 to TRBJ2-7, with no clear D. Germline V lookup: CDR1 DFQATT, CDR2 SNEGSKA (reference sequence). V lost 0 bases to trimming and J lost 1 base, with 10 bases between them. CDR3 size: 14 residues. The CDR3 spells CSARDGQQSYEQYF. The DNA for the CDR3 is TGCAGTGCTAGAGATGGCCAGCAATCCTACGAGCAGTACTTC.

CDR3 in amino acids: CASSESFGTEELFF. As DNA, the CDR3 is TGTGCCAGCAGTGAGTCGTTCGGTACTGAGGAGCTGTTTTTT. This chain uses TRBV6-5 with TRBJ2-2; D remains ambiguous. Germline V CDR1 and CDR2: MNHEY, SVGAGI. CDR3 size: 14 residues. Trimming cost V 5 bases and J 10 bases, with 17 bases left between them.

This sequence joins TRBV6-5 and TRBJ1-3, with 7 bases matching TRBD1. Losses at the gene ends were 6 bases for V and 6 bases for J; bases not matched to a gene: 14. This CDR3 comprises 16 residues. CDR1 and CDR2 (germline): MNHEY, SVGAGI. CDR3 residues: CASRGTALGPSNTIYF. As DNA, the CDR3 is TGTGCCAGCAGGGGGACAGCCCTAGGCCCTTCAAACACCATATATTTT.

The table lists this clonotype with a few counts. The V call is TRBV6-5, the J call TRBJ2-7; unclear D gene. V gave up 0 bases and J gave up 0 bases, with 6 bases separating them. The CDR3 totals 14 residues. Per germline, CDR1 MNHEY and CDR2 SVGAGI. The CDR3 is CASSYSVSSYEQYF. The CDR3, as DNA: TGTGCCAGCAGTTACTCGGTCAGCTCCTACGAGCAGTACTTC.

Sample share makes this clonotype medium-sized. The gene calls are TRBV29-1 and TRBJ1-2; unclear D gene. The length of the CDR3 is 11 residues. The V gene lost 2 bases and the J gene lost 6 bases, with 7 bases spanning the gap. Germline-derived CDR1 and CDR2 are SQVTM and ANQGSEA. The CDR3 DNA is TGCAGCGTTGAAAAAGAGGATGGCTACACCTTC. It codes for CSVEKEDGYTF. Full variable domain (rest looked up from reference TRBV29-1 and TRBJ1-2): SAVISQKPSRDICQRGTSLTIQCQVDSQVTMMFWYRQQPGQSLTLIATANQGSEATYESGFVIDKFPISRPNLTFSTLTVSNMSPEDSSIYLCSVEKEDGYTFGSGTRLTVV.

V gene TRBV27 combines with J gene TRBJ1-3; no clear D gene. The CDR3 is 15 amino acids. V gave up 6 bases and J gave up 0 bases, with 12 bases separating them. The V gene's germline CDR1 is MNHEY and CDR2 SMNVEV (reference sequence). The CDR3 nucleotides are TGTGCCAGCAGGTTAGGAACAAACTCTGGAAACACCATATATTTT. Its protein product is CASRLGTNSGNTIYF.

The chain couples TRBV5-6 to TRBJ1-1; 7 bases line up with TRBD1. In germline, CDR1 is SGHDT, CDR2 YYEEEE. V lost 6 bases, J lost 4 bases, and 9 bases stayed unmatched. This CDR3 comprises 14 residues. CDR3 sequence: CASTGGGQGTEAFF. The CDR3 DNA is TGTGCCAGCACCGGAGGGGGCCAGGGCACTGAAGCTTTCTTT.

This clonotype appeared many times. J is TRBJ2-1 and V is TRBV27; a weak D match, TRBD1 (5 bases). CDR1 and CDR2 from the germline V gene are MNHEY and SMNVEV (reference sequence). The CDR3 length is 16 residues. V was clipped by 0 bases and J by 2 bases, with 11 bases between them. Here the CDR3 reads CASSLSQGGTYNEQFF. In DNA form, the CDR3 reads TGTGCCAGCAGTTTATCCCAGGGTGGGACCTACAATGAGCAGTTCTTC.

The chain uses TRBV7-9 and TRBJ1-1; tentatively, D is TRBD1 (6 bases). This CDR3 comprises 14 residues. The germline gives CDR1 SEHNR, CDR2 FQNEAQ (reference sequence). The V end lost 1 base, the J end lost 4 bases, and 10 bases lay between the germline ends. For the CDR3, the DNA is TGTGCCAGCAGCTTAGGGCAGGGGAGCACTGAAGCTTTCTTT. This sequence encodes CASSLGQGSTEAFF.

In this sample, this clonotype turned up many times. V usage is TRBV7-9 and J usage is TRBJ2-3, with 12 bases lining up with TRBD2. J was trimmed by 0 bases and V by 5 bases; bases with no gene match: 9. The germline gives CDR1 SEHNR, CDR2 FQNEAQ (reference sequence). The CDR3 covers 18 residues. CDR3: CASSQTSGGPSSTDTQYF. CDR3 DNA: TGTGCCAGCAGCCAAACTAGCGGGGGGCCAAGTAGCACAGATACGCAGTATTTT.